One sample yielded the 10 T cell receptor beta chains listed below, sequenced in a study of T cells in women clearing cervical HPV infection. TCRdb keeps only in-frame clones here, not all; method: immunoSEQ multiplex PCR. The sample yields tens of thousands of clones, of which the top ten take up 0.95% to 1.5%. Sequenced input: blood buffy coat. The receptors come from a woman aged 18 to 75 with a cervical HPV16 infection that either progressed to CIN3+ or cleared (not recorded which).

With respect to this clone: One junction end does not reproduce the germline sequence, and a read error may be involved. The read stops 3 residues short of the end of the CDR3; the missing end is completed from the germline J gene. The genes are TRBV4-2 and TRBJ1-4, with D possibly matching TRBD1 (5 bases). The germline gives CDR1 LGHNA, CDR2 YNFKEQ. The CDR3 is 15 residues long. CDR3: CASSQLVGPDEKLFF. The covered CDR3 bases are TGCGCCAGCAGCCAACTGGTGGGGCCTGATGAAAAA.

A remark on this clone: The read terminates 3 residues before the CDR3 end, so the remaining end is supplied by the germline J gene. The chain carries TRBV19 and TRBJ2-7, with TRBD2 matching 9 bases. J lost 2 bases, V lost 5 bases, and 7 bases had no gene match. The CDR3 covers 15 residues. Germline CDR1 LNHDA, CDR2 SQIVND (reference sequence). CDR3 DNA (partial): TGTGCCAGTAGTCGCGATAGCGGGGGAACCTACGAG. Amino acid sequence: CASSRDSGGTYE. The entire CDR3 protein reads CASSRDSGGTYEQYF.

With regard to this clone: The sequence runs out 3 residues before the end of the CDR3; the remainder is reconstructed from the germline J gene. This sequence joins TRBV29-1 and TRBJ1-5, with D perhaps matching TRBD1 (5 bases). Germline-derived CDR1 and CDR2 are SQVTM and ANQGSEA. The CDR3 has 13 amino acids. V was cut by 4 bases and J by 1 base, with 8 bases left in between. CDR3 sequence reads: CSVAGNSNQPQHF. The CDR3 bases that were read are TGCAGCGTTGCAGGGAACAGCAATCAGCCC.

Concerning this clone itself: Coverage ceases 3 residues before the CDR3 finishes, and the germline J gene fills in the end. J is TRBJ1-4 and V is TRBV7-2; no firm D call. Between the trimmed V and J ends, which lost 5 bases and 4 bases, there was a span of 11 bases. Germline CDR1 is SGHTA and CDR2 is FQGNSA. The CDR3 consists of 14 residues. This chain's CDR3 is CASSRGVVNEKLFF. The sequenced CDR3 bases are TGTGCCAGCAGCCGCGGGGTGGTTAATGAAAAA.

On this clone: The read gets to within 3 residues of the CDR3 end, and the germline J gene fills in the rest. This chain links TRBV20-1 with TRBJ2-2, with 11 bases lining up with TRBD2. Trimming at V came to 3 bases and at J to 6 bases, leaving 9 bases not matched to a gene. This CDR3 has 16 residues. Germline V gene sequence: CDR1 DFQATT, CDR2 SNEGSKA (reference sequence). The covered CDR3 bases are TGCAGTGCTAGTACTAGCGGGAGAGGTGGGGCCGGGGAG. It specifies CSASTSGRGGAGE. The complete CDR3 sequence is CSASTSGRGGAGELFF.

Of note for this clone: The read ends 3 residues before the CDR3 terminus; that terminus is restored from the germline J gene. V and J are TRBV2 and TRBJ2-3, with 8 bases aligning to TRBD1. The germline V gene has CDR1 SNHLY and CDR2 FYNNEI. The CDR3 sequence is 15 residues long. The CDR3 sequence: CASSEGRGRGRTQYF. The sequenced part of the CDR3 DNA is TGTGCCAGCAGTGAAGGTCGAGGCAGGGGGCGAACG. Using reference TRBV2 and TRBJ2-3 for the parts outside the CDR3, the full variable domain is EPEVTQTPSHQVTQMGQEVILRCVPISNHLYFYWYRQILGQKVEFLVSFYNNEISEKSEIFDDQFSVERPDGSNFTLKIRSTKLEDSAMYFCASSEGRGRGRTQYFGPGTRLTVL.

A word on this clone: Read data end 3 residues before the CDR3 end; the end is taken from the germline J gene. The chain has TRBV5-6 and TRBJ2-7; the D gene is possibly TRBD1 (6 bases). Trimming left V 2 bases short and J 6 bases short, with 12 bases between. CDR1 and CDR2 from the germline V gene are SGHDT and YYEEEE. The CDR3 length is 13 residues. This CDR3 is CASSLTGKSEQYF. The sequenced CDR3 bases are TGTGCCAGCAGCTTAACAGGGAAGAGCGAG.

Turning to this clone: The read stops 3 residues short of the end of the CDR3; the missing end is completed from the germline J gene. This sample also contains other DNA sequences that code for the same CDR3. The V gene is TRBV7-9, the J gene TRBJ1-3; TRBD1 matches at 7 bases. CDR3 length: 14 residues. Looked up from germline, CDR1 is SEHNR and CDR2 is FQNEAQ (reference sequence). The V and J ends lost 4 bases and 0 bases, in that order; junction bases with no gene match: 0. Partial CDR3 DNA: TGTGCCAGCAGCTCAGGGGGCTCTGGAAACACC. The encoded protein is CASSSGGSGNT. In full, the CDR3 reads CASSSGGSGNTIYF.

As to this clone: The read ends 3 residues shy of where the CDR3 ends; the end is completed using the germline J gene. The chain has TRBV20-1 and TRBJ2-2, with D perhaps TRBD1 (6 bases). The CDR3 has 16 residues. V was trimmed by 0 bases and J by 1 base, leaving 12 bases between them. The germline V gene encodes CDR1 DFQATT and CDR2 SNEGSKA (reference sequence). This CDR3 reads CSARDSRDMNTGELFF. The covered CDR3 bases are TGCAGTGCTAGAGATTCCCGGGACATGAACACCGGGGAG.

As to this clone: The read terminates 3 residues before the CDR3 end, so the remaining end is supplied by the germline J gene. This chain connects TRBV28 to TRBJ2-2; 7 nucleotides line up with TRBD2. CDR3 size: 14 residues. Germline values: CDR1 MDHEN, CDR2 SYDVKM. V trimming: 6 bases; J trimming: 3 bases; junction bases outside the gene matches: 4. The covered CDR3 bases are TGTGCCAGCAGATGGGGAGGGGACACCGGGGAG. This translates into CASRWGGDTGE. The whole CDR3 region reads CASRWGGDTGELFF.